This T cell receptor (beta chain) was sequenced in a study of early T cells in non-severe SARS-CoV-2 infection. CDR1 and CDR2 from the germline V gene are SGHRS and YFSETQ. The V gene lost 3 bases and the J gene lost 5 bases, with 8 bases spanning the gap. The CDR3 is made up of 12 amino acids. The protocol attached unique molecular identifiers to individual cDNA molecules. TCRdb recomputed calls from the 5' RACE reads with MiXCR, one row per CDR3 protein. The sample carries more than 55,000 distinct CDR3 sequences, 3.5% to 6% recorded once. This clonotype came up many times. Source: whole blood, taken at baseline. The chain combines TRBV5-1 with TRBJ1-1; no clear D. This TCR was sampled from an adult who was a healthcare worker with PCR-confirmed SARS-CoV-2 infection or an uninfected control (not recorded which). The donor label of this sample is uncertain. In nucleotides, the CDR3 is TGCGCCAGCAGCTCTGGGAATACTGAAGCTTTCTTT. Residues: CASSSGNTEAFF.